This TCR beta chain was observed in a study of radiation and T cells in renal cell carcinoma. Study-wide background: Nephrectomy followed 15 Gy stereotactic body radiation by 4 weeks.

Worth noting for this clone: What it binds is not known.

V lost 0 bases and J lost 1, with 5 bases in between. The CDR3 length is 14 residues. Study outcomes and limitations: From baseline, blood top tumor clonotypes peaked at 2 weeks post-radiation.

Time point described: baseline pretreatment blood. The treatment is: 15 Gy SBRT to primary tumor, nephrectomy 4 weeks later. After SBRT, blood was collected at 2 and 4 weeks, plus baseline. This renal cell carcinoma was of the clear cell type. Using immunoSEQ multiplex PCR, the repertoire was profiled, and TCRdb retains in-frame clones only, with some absent. The sample has approximately 150,000 clones; about nine tenths are singletons. This chain connects TRBV5-3 to TRBJ1-5; the D is unclear. TRBV5-3 is an ORF; its function is uncertain. The material sequenced was blood, taken from a patient whose treatment included radiotherapy and nephrectomy. This receptor was obtained from a woman between 70 and 85 years old with renal cell carcinoma. The CDR3 sequence is CARSLVGSNQPQHF. Written as DNA, the CDR3 is TGTGCCAGAAGCTTGGTGGGAAGCAATCAGCCCCAGCATTTT.